The 5 T cell receptor beta chains below were found in one sample sequenced in a study of T cells in Graves' hyperthyroidism and ophthalmopathy. Template material for amplifying TCR beta CDR3 regions consisted of RNA transcripts. The HTBI primer set served for first-round RT-PCR of the TCR CDR3. Each CDR3 protein is one row after TCRdb ran MiXCR on the multiplex PCR reads. Here the sample spans about 590,000 distinct CDR3 sequences, approximately 15% being singletons. Sample: blood. The receptors were sampled from a woman younger than 45 with Graves' hyperthyroidism.

The V gene is TRBV12-5, the J gene TRBJ2-7; TRBD1 agrees at 10 bases. This CDR3 comprises 15 residues. Germline V gives CDR1 LGHNT, CDR2 FRNRAP. V lost 2 bases to trimming and J lost 5 bases; unmatched junction nucleotides: 6. The CDR3 loop reads CASGLSSGTGDEQYF. DNA of the CDR3: TGTGCTAGTGGTTTGTCCTCCGGGACAGGGGACGAGCAGTACTTC.

This clonotype has ten or more counts. The chain employs TRBV7-2 and TRBJ2-5; 8 bases align to TRBD1. The CDR3 consists of 18 residues. Germline V gene sequence: CDR1 SGHTA, CDR2 FQGNSA. J was trimmed by 5 bases and V by 1 base; bases with no gene match: 15. The CDR3 region has the DNA TGTGCCAGCAGCTTAGTAGGCCGGACAGGGTCTTTACGGGAGACCCAGTACTTC. It encodes CASSLVGRTGSLRETQYF.

This clonotype was picked up many times. CDR3 coding DNA: TGCAGTGCTAGGCTGAGCGGGTCTGGGTTTTACGAGCAGTACTTC. Its translation: CSARLSGSGFYEQYF. The J gene is TRBJ2-7, the V gene TRBV20-1; tentatively, D is TRBD2 (6 bases). The CDR3 is made up of 15 amino acids. The V gene's germline CDR1 is DFQATT and CDR2 SNEGSKA (reference sequence). V was clipped by 3 bases and J by 4 bases, with 19 bases between them.

Many counts were recorded for this clonotype. The rearrangement uses TRBV3-1 and TRBJ2-1; 10 nucleotides agree with TRBD2. CDR3 size: 16 residues. The germline gives CDR1 LGHDT, CDR2 YNNKEL (reference sequence). Germline trimming cut 0 bases from V and 2 bases from J; bases unmatched to any gene: 1. Here the CDR3 DNA reads TGTGCCAGCAGCCAAGAACTAGCGGGGCCCTACAATGAGCAGTTCTTC. Translated: CASSQELAGPYNEQFF.

This clonotype was seen repeatedly, ten times or more. The rearrangement joins TRBV28 to TRBJ2-5; a possible D gene is TRBD2 (5 bases). The V gene's germline CDR1 is MDHEN and CDR2 SYDVKM. The V end lost 5 bases, the J end lost 5 bases, and 18 bases lay between the germline ends. This CDR3 is 15 amino acids long. The CDR3 region is CASSPTLGVGETQYF. The DNA for the CDR3 is TGTGCCAGCAGTCCTACCCTCGGGGTGGGGGAGACCCAGTACTTC. The full variable domain, with the rest looked up from reference TRBV28 and TRBJ2-5, is DVKVTQSSRYLVKRTGEKVFLECVQDMDHENMFWYRQDPGLGLRLIYFSYDVKMKEKGDIPEGYSVSREKKERFSLILESASTNQTSMYLCASSPTLGVGETQYFGPGTRLLVL.